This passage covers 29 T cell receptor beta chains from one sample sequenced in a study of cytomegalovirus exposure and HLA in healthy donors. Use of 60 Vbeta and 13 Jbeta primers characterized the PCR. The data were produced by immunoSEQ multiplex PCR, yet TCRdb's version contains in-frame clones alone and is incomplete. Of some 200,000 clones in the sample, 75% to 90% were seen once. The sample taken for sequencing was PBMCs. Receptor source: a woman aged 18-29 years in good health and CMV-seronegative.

CDR3 loop: CASSLDQGSYEQYF. CDR3 coding DNA: TGTGCCAGCAGCTTAGATCAGGGGTCCTACGAGCAGTACTTC. V gene TRBV7-2 combines with J gene TRBJ2-7; possibly TRBD1 for D (6 bases). CDR3 size: 14 residues. Germline CDR1 reads SGHTA; CDR2 reads FQGNSA. V dropped 1 base and J dropped 1 base, with 8 bases sitting between them.

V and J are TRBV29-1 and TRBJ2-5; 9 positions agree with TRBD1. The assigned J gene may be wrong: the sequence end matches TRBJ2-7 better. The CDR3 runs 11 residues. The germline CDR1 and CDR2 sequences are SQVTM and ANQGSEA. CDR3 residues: CSVLDRGEQYF. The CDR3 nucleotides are TGCAGCGTCTTGGACAGGGGCGAGCAGTACTTC.

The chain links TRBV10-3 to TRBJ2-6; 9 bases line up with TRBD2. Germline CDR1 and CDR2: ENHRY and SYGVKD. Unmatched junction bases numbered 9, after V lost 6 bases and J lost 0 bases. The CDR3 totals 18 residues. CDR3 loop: CAIRGGGASPSGANVLTF. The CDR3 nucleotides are TGTGCCATCAGGGGCGGGGGGGCTAGCCCCTCTGGGGCCAACGTCCTGACTTTC.

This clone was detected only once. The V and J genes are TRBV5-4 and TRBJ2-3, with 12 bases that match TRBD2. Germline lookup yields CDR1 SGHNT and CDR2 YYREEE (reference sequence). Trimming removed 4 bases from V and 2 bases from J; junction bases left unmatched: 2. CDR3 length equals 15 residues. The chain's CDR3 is CASSASGGATDTQYF. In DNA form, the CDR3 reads TGTGCCAGCAGCGCTAGCGGGGGGGCCACAGATACGCAGTATTTT. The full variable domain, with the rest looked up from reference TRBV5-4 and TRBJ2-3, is ETGVTQSPTHLIKTRGQQVTLRCSSQSGHNTVSWYQQALGQGPQFIFQYYREEENGRGNFPPRFSGLQFPNYSSELNVNALELDDSALYLCASSASGGATDTQYFGPGTRLTVL.

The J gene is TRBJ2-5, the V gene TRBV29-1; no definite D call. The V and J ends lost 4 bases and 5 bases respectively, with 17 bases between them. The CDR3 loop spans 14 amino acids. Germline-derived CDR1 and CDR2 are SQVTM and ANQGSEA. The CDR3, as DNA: TGCAGCGTTGCCAGCAGCCCCGGAGCGGAGACCCAGTACTTC. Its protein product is CSVASSPGAETQYF.

The CDR3 region has the DNA TGCGCCAGCAGTCAGACCGGGACAGGGGGAGTCCAGCTTAACACTGAAGCTTTCTTT. Its protein is CASSQTGTGGVQLNTEAFF. The V call is TRBV23-1, the J call TRBJ1-1, with 11 bases identical to TRBD1. TRBV23-1 has ORF status, its function being uncertain. This CDR3 comprises 19 residues. Germline trimming cut 3 bases from V and 2 bases from J; bases unmatched to any gene: 14.

CDR3 nucleotides: TGTGCCAGTAGGAGACTAGCGGGCCTCCAAGAGACCCAGTACTTC. Encoded protein: CASRRLAGLQETQYF. The chain uses TRBV19 and TRBJ2-5, with 10 positions matching TRBD2. Germline CDR1 is LNHDA and CDR2 is SQIVND (reference sequence). V lost 6 bases and J lost 1; bases outside the gene matches: 5. This CDR3 comprises 15 residues.

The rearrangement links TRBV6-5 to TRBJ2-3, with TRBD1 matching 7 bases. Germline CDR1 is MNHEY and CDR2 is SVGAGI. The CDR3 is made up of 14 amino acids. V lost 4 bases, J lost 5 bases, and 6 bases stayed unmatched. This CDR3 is CASSWDRVEDTQYF. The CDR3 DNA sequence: TGTGCCAGCAGTTGGGACAGAGTAGAAGATACGCAGTATTTT.

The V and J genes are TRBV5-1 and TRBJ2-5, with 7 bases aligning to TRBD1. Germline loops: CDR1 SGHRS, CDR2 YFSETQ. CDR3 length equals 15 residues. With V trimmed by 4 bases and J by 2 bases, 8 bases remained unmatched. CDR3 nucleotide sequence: TGCGCCAGCAGCCCTACTCCGGGACAGCAAGAGACCCAGTACTTC. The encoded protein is CASSPTPGQQETQYF.

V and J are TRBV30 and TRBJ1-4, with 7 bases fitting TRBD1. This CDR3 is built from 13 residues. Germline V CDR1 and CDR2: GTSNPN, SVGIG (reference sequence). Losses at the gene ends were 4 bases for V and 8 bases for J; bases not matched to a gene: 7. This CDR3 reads CAWTRQGDEKLFF. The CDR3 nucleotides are TGTGCCTGGACCAGACAGGGAGACGAAAAACTGTTTTTT.

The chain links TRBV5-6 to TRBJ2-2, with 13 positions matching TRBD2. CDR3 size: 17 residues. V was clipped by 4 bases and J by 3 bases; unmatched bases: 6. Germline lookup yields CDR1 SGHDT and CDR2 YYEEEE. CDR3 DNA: TGTGCCAGCAGCCCACTAGCGGGGGGGCCCCACACCGGGGAGCTGTTTTTT. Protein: CASSPLAGGPHTGELFF.

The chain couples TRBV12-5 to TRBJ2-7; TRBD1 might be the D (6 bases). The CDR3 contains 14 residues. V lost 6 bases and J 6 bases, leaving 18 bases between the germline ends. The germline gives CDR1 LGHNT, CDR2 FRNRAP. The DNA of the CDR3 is TGTGCTAGTGGAACCAGGGGCCCCGACTGCGAGCAGTACTTC. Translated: CASGTRGPDCEQYF.

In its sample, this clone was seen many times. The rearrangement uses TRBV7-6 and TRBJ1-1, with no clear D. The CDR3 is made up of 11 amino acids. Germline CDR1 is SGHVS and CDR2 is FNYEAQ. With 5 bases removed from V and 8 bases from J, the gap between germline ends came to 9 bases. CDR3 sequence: CASSPGAEAFF. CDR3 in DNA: TGTGCCAGCAGCCCCGGTGCGGAAGCTTTCTTT. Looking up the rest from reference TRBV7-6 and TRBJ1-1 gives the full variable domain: GAGVSQSPRYKVTKRGQDVALRCDPISGHVSLYWYRQALGQGPEFLTYFNYEAQQDKSGLPNDRFSAERPEGSISTLTIQRTEQRDSAMYRCASSPGAEAFFGQGTRLTVV.

The CDR3 spells CSVGGLANGYNEQFF. The CDR3 DNA reads as TGCAGCGTCGGGGGACTAGCGAACGGGTACAATGAGCAGTTCTTC. This chain links TRBV29-1 with TRBJ2-1; 10 nucleotides match TRBD2. Germline V CDR1 and CDR2: SQVTM, ANQGSEA. CDR3 size: 15 residues. J lost 4 bases, V lost 6 bases, and 9 bases had no gene match.

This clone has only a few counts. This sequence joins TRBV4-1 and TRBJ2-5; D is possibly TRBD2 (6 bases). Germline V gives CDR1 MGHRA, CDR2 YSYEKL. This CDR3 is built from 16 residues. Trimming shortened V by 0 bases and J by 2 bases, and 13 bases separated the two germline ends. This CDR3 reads CASSQDLGLRQETQYF. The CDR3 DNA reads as TGCGCCAGCAGCCAAGATCTGGGACTGAGACAAGAGACCCAGTACTTC.

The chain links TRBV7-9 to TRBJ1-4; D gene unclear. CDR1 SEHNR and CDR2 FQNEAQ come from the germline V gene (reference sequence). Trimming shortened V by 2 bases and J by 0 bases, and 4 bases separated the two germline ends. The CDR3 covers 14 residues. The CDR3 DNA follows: TGTGCCAGCAGCTTACTAGCAACTAATGAAAAACTGTTTTTT. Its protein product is CASSLLATNEKLFF. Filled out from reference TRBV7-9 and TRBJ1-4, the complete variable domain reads DTGVSQNPRHKITKRGQNVTFRCDPISEHNRLYWYRQTLGQGPEFLTYFQNEAQLEKSRLLSDRFSAERPKGSFSTLEIQRTEQGDSAMYLCASSLLATNEKLFFGSGTQLSVL.

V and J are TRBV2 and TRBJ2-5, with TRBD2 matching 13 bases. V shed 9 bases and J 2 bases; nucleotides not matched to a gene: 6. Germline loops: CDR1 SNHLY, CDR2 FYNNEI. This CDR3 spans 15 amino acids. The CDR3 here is CASDVTSGGQETQYF. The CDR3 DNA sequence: TGTGCCAGTGACGTGACTAGCGGGGGGCAAGAGACCCAGTACTTC.

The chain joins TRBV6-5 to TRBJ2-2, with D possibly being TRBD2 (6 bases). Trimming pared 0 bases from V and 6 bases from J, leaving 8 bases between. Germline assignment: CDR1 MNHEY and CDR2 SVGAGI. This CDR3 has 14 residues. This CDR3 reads CASSYSRGSGELFF. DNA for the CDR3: TGTGCCAGCAGTTACTCGCGGGGTTCCGGGGAGCTGTTTTTT.

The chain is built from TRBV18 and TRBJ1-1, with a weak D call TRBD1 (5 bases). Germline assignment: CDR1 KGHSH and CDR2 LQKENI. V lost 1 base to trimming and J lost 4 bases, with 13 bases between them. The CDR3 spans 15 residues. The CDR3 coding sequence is TGTGCCAGCTCACCACTATCAGGGTCAACCACTGAAGCTTTCTTT. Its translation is CASSPLSGSTTEAFF. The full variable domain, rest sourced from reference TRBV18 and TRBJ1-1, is NAGVMQNPRHLVRRRGQEARLRCSPMKGHSHVYWYRQLPEEGLKFMVYLQKENIIDESGMPKERFSAEFPKEGPSILRIQQVVRGDSAAYFCASSPLSGSTTEAFFGQGTRLTVV.

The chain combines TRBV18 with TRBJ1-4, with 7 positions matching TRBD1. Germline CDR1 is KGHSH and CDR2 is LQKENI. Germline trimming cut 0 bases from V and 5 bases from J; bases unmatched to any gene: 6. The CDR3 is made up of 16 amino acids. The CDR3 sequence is CASSPPGKTGNEKLFF. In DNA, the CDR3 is TGTGCCAGCTCACCACCGGGTAAGACAGGGAATGAAAAACTGTTTTTT.

The CDR3 nucleotides read TGTGCCAGCAGCTTATCGACAGGGACAGATACGCAGTATTTT. Its translation: CASSLSTGTDTQYF. This chain uses TRBV7-2 with TRBJ2-3; TRBD1 aligns across 7 bases. This CDR3 region has 14 residues. Germline CDR1 SGHTA, CDR2 FQGNSA. J lost 3 bases, V lost 2 bases, and 2 bases had no gene match.

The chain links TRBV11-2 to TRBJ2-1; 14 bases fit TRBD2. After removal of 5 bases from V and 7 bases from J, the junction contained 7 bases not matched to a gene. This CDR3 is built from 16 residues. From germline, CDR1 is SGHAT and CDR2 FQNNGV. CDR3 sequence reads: CASSLPGTSGRNEQFF. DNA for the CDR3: TGTGCCAGCAGCCTTCCCGGGACTAGCGGGAGAAATGAGCAGTTCTTC.

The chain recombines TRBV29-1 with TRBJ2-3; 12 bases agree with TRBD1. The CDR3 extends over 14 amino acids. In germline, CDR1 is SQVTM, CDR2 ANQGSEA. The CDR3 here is CNIGEGQGADTQYF. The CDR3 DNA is TGCAACATCGGCGAGGGACAGGGGGCCGATACGCAGTATTTT.

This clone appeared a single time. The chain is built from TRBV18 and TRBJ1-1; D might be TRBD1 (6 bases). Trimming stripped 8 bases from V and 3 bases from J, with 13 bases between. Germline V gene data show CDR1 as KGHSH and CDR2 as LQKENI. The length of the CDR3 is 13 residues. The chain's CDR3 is CASTKGGDTEAFF. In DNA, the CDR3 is TGTGCCAGCACCAAGGGGGGGGACACTGAAGCTTTCTTT.

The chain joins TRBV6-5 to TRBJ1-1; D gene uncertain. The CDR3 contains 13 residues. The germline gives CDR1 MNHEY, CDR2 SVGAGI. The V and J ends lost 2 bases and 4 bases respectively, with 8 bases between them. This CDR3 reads CASSYLGPTEAFF. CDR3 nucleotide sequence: TGTGCCAGCAGTTACCTAGGCCCCACTGAAGCTTTCTTT.

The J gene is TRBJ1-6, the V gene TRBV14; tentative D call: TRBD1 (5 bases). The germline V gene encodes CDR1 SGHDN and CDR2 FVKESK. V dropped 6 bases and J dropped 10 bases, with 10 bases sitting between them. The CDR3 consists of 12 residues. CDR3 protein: CASSPRGSPLHF. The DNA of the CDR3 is TGTGCCAGCAGTCCTAGGGGATCACCCCTCCACTTT.

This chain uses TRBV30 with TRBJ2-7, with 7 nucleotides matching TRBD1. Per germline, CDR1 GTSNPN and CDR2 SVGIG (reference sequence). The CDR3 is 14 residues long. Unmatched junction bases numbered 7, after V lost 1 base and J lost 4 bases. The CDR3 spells CAWSATGDRYEQYF. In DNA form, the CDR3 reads TGTGCCTGGAGTGCCACAGGGGATCGGTACGAGCAGTACTTC. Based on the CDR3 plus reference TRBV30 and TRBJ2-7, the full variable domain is SQTIHQWPATLVQPVGSPLSLECTVEGTSNPNLYWYRQAAGRGLQLLFYSVGIGQISSEVPQNLSASRPQDRQFILSSKKLLLSDSGFYLCAWSATGDRYEQYFGPGTRLTVT.

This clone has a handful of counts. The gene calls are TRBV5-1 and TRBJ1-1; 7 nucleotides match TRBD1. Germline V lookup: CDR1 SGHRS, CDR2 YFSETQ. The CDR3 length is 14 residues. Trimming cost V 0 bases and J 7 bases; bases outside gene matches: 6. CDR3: CASSLEDRAGEAFF. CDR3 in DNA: TGCGCCAGCAGCTTGGAAGACAGGGCGGGTGAAGCTTTCTTT.

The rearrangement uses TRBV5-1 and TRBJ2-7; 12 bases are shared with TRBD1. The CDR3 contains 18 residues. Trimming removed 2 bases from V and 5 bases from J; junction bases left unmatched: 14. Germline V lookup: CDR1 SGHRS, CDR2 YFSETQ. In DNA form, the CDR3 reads TGCGCCAGCAGCTTCGGTCCCCAACCGGGACAGGGGGCCCACGAGCAGTACTTC. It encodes CASSFGPQPGQGAHEQYF.